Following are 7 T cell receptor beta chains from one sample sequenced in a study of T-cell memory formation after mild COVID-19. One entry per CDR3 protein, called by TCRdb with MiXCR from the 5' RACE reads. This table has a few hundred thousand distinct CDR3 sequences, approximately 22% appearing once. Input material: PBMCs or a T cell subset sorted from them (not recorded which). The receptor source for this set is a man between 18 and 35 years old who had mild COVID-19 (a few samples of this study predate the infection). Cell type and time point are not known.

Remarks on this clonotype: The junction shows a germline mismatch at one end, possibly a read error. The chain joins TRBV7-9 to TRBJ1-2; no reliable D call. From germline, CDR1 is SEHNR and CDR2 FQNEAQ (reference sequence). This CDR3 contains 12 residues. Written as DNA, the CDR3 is TGTGCCAGCAGCTTAGAGTCGGGCCGCATGTCCTTC. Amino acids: CASSLESGRMSF. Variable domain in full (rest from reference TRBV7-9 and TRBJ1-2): DTGVSQNPRHKITKRGQNVTFRCDPISEHNRLYWYRQTLGQGPEFLTYFQNEAQLEKSRLLSDRFSAERPKGSFSTLEIQRTEQGDSAMYLCASSLESGRMSFGSGTRLTVV.

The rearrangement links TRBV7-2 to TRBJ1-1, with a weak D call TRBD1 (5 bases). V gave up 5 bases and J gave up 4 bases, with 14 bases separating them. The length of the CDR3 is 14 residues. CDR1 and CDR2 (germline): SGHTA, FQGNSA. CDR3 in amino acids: CASSRGPGGTEAFF. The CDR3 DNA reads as TGTGCCAGCAGCCGCGGGCCCGGGGGCACTGAAGCTTTCTTT.

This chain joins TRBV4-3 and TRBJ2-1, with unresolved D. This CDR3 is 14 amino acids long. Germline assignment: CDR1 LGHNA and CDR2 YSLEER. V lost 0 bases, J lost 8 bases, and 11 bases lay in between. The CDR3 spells CASSQDSSFDEQFF. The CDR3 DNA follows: TGCGCCAGCAGCCAAGATTCGTCCTTCGATGAGCAGTTCTTC.

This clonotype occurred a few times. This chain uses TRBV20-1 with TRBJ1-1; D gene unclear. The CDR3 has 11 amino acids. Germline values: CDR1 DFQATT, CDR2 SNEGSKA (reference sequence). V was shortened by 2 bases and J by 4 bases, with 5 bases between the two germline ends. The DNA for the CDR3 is TGCAGTGCTAGAACGAGCACTGAAGCTTTCTTT. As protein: CSARTSTEAFF.

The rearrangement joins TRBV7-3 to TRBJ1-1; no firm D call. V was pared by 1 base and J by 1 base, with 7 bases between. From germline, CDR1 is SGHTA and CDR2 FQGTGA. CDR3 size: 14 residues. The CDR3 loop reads CASSLMKANTEAFF. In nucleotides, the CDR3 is TGTGCCAGCAGCTTAATGAAAGCGAACACTGAAGCTTTCTTT.

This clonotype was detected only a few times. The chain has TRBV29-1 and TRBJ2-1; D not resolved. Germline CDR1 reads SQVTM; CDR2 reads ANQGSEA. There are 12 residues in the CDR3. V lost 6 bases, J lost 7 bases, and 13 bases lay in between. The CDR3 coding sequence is TGCAGCGTCGGGCAGAGTTTGAATGAGCAGTTCTTC. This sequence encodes CSVGQSLNEQFF.

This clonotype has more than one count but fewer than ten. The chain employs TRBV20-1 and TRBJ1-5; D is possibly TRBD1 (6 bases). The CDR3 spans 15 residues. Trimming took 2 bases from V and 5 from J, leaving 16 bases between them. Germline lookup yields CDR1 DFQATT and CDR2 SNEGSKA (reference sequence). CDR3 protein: CSARPPGQWDQPQHF. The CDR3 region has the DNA TGCAGTGCTAGACCCCCAGGACAGTGGGATCAGCCCCAGCATTTT.